This T cell receptor (beta chain) originates from a study of blood T cell repertoires in COVID-19. Study details: Acute and convalescent COVID-19 samples came from the United States, Italy and Spain. Sources were T cells, B-cell-depleted T cells, or PBMCs; the material itself was cDNA or gDNA.

Exposed volunteers were people who met a COVID-19 case within 2 weeks before study entry. As processed by the authors: Quantification of nucleated cells was approximated via reference gene primer amplification. The protocol was immunoSEQ multiplex PCR, while the TCRdb copy is restricted to in-frame clones and leaves out a portion. That table supplies the V and J calls and clone size; D and trimming were determined from the DNA. Among under 450,000 clones listed, more than 85% were seen once. Sequences were obtained from PBMCs or T cells enriched from blood (not recorded which). The sequence was obtained from a woman between 40 and 55 years old who had been exposed to COVID-19.

CDR3 in amino acids: CASSALTTGANYGYTF. In nucleotides, the CDR3 is TGTGCCAGCAGTGCCCTAACCACAGGGGCCAACTATGGCTACACCTTC. This chain links TRBV6-1 with TRBJ1-2; TRBD1 matches at 7 bases. This CDR3 comprises 16 residues. The V and J ends lost 4 bases and 2 bases, in that order; junction bases with no gene match: 10. Germline CDR1 MNHNS, CDR2 SASEGT.